This TCR beta chain was retrieved from a study of blood T cell repertoires in COVID-19. The overall study: The samples span acute and convalescent COVID-19 from the United States, Italy and Spain.

How the authors handled the data: Estimated nucleated cell counts came from reference gene primer amplification. Profiling relied on immunoSEQ multiplex PCR, and the TCRdb table lists in-frame clones only, not all of them. V, J and clone size reflect that table, while D and trimming were determined from the DNA. The sample consists of approximately 290,000 clones, roughly 89% of them appearing once. This clonotype was sampled from a man aged 25 to 40 with acute or convalescent COVID-19. The sample was peripheral blood.

In nucleotides, the CDR3 is TGTGCCAGCAGCGGCCAGGGGAACACTGAAGCTTTCTTT. As protein: CASSGQGNTEAFF. The chain employs TRBV28 and TRBJ1-1, with D tentatively TRBD1 (5 bases). The CDR3 covers 13 residues. Germline V gene data show CDR1 as MDHEN and CDR2 as SYDVKM. The V end was cut by 6 bases, the J end by 1 base, with 9 bases between. The full variable domain, with the rest looked up from reference TRBV28 and TRBJ1-1, is DVKVTQSSRYLVKRTGEKVFLECVQDMDHENMFWYRQDPGLGLRLIYFSYDVKMKEKGDIPEGYSVSREKKERFSLILESASTNQTSMYLCASSGQGNTEAFFGQGTRLTVV.